This T cell receptor beta chain is drawn from a study of T cells after yellow fever vaccination. This clonotype was counted ten times or more. The V gene's germline CDR1 is SGHRS and CDR2 YFSETQ. V was trimmed by 4 bases and J by 5 bases, leaving 15 bases between them. This CDR3 spans 14 amino acids. From the 5' RACE reads, TCRdb called clonotypes with MiXCR, one entry per CDR3 protein. The table records around 530,000 distinct CDR3 sequences, roughly a sixth of them present only once. This clonotype was obtained from a man aged 18 to 30 who received the YFV17D yellow fever vaccine. The sequences come from PBMCs, collected 5 to 6 days after the first yellow fever vaccination. J is TRBJ1-2 and V is TRBV5-1; D gene ambiguous. CDR3 DNA sequence: TGCGCCAGCAGCCCCGGGGTCCCCCGATATGGCTACACCTTC. Its protein is CASSPGVPRYGYTF. Variable domain in full (rest from reference TRBV5-1 and TRBJ1-2): KAGVTQTPRYLIKTRGQQVTLSCSPISGHRSVSWYQQTPGQGLQFLFEYFSETQRNKGNFPGRFSGRQFSNSRSEMNVSTLELGDSALYLCASSPGVPRYGYTFGSGTRLTVV.